The clone carrying this T cell receptor (beta chain) has just a few counts. Its antigen is currently unknown. Alongside a J-beta primer mix, a sample-barcoded 5' primer served in a second PCR lasting about 7 to 12 cycles. TCRdb called the 5' RACE reads again in MiXCR, with one record for every CDR3 protein. The data show approximately 850,000 distinct CDR3 sequences, with roughly 60% seen just once and about 20% held by the top ten. This entry comes from a study of blood T cells in healthy people across ages. Trimming stripped 1 base from V and 0 bases from J, with 12 bases between. This CDR3 is built from 16 residues. Germline values: CDR1 LGHDT, CDR2 YNNKEL (reference sequence). Study observations and caveats: Fewer expanded clones and more diversity marked long-lived versus aged donors. Naive T cell percentage by flow cytometry tracked strongly with beta diversity. Age advanced and TCR beta diversity per million T cells fell, roughly linearly.

The specimen sequenced was blood. The clonotype comes from a young man in good health. The rearrangement joins TRBV3-1 to TRBJ1-1; TRBD1 is a possible D gene (5 bases). As DNA, the CDR3 is TGTGCCAGCAGCCAAGGGGTAGGGGCTCTGAACACTGAAGCTTTCTTT. This sequence encodes CASSQGVGALNTEAFF.